This is a list of T cell receptor beta chains from one sample in a study of cytomegalovirus exposure and HLA in healthy donors. Profiling relied on immunoSEQ multiplex PCR, and the TCRdb table lists in-frame clones only, not all of them. The data contain under 40,000 clones, approximately 90% of them singletons. The sequenced sample was PBMCs. The receptors here all came from a woman under 30 in good health and CMV-seronegative. Each CDR3 is given with its conserved first and last residue. The D gene is left open where the match is weak. The size entry is marked missing in some rows and otherwise reads once, few, many or a size class.

CDR3 DNA: TGTGCCAGCAGCTTCACAGGGACTGGAAACACCATATATTTT
CDR3 protein: CASSFTGTGNTIYF
D gene: .
V gene: TRBV7-2
clone size: .
J gene: TRBJ1-3

CDR3 DNA: TGTGCCAGCAGTTCCCTAGCGGGAGGGCCAATCAATGAGCAGTTCTTC
CDR3 protein: CASSSLAGGPINEQFF
D gene: TRBD2
V gene: TRBV27
clone size: few
J gene: TRBJ2-1

CDR3 DNA: TGTGCCAGCAGCTTCATTACCGGGACAGCGATAGCCAAAAACATTCAGTACTTC
CDR3 protein: CASSFITGTAIAKNIQYF
D gene: TRBD1
V gene: TRBV5-4
clone size: .
J gene: TRBJ2-4

CDR3 DNA: TGTGCCAGCAGCGCCGGGACTAGCGGGATTGAAGAGACCCAGTACTTC
CDR3 protein: CASSAGTSGIEETQYF
D gene: TRBD2
V gene: TRBV9
clone size: .
J gene: TRBJ2-5

CDR3 DNA: TGTGCCAGCAGCCCCGGAGGGGCCCAGGGATGGAATCAGCCCCAGCATTTT
CDR3 protein: CASSPGGAQGWNQPQHF
D gene: .
V gene: TRBV28
clone size: .
J gene: TRBJ1-5

CDR3 DNA: TGTGCCAGCAGTTTTTTATTTCGGCCCGGGGGGACAAGACAATCTGGGGCCAACGTCCTGACTTTC
CDR3 protein: CASSFLFRPGGTRQSGANVLTF
D gene: .
V gene: TRBV28
clone size: .
J gene: TRBJ2-6

CDR3 DNA: TGTGCCAGCAGCCAAGATGACTGGCGGGACCAGAGCTACGAGCAGTACTTC
CDR3 protein: CASSQDDWRDQSYEQYF
D gene: .
V gene: TRBV4-2
clone size: .
J gene: TRBJ2-7

CDR3 DNA: TGTGCCAGCAGCTTGGGCGGTGGCGGGATTTACACCGGGGAGCTGTTTTTT
CDR3 protein: CASSLGGGGIYTGELFF
D gene: .
V gene: TRBV5-6
clone size: .
J gene: TRBJ2-2

CDR3 DNA: TGTGCCAGCAGAGCAGGGGCCTTCTACGAGCAGTACTTC
CDR3 protein: CASRAGAFYEQYF
D gene: .
V gene: TRBV6-5
clone size: once
J gene: TRBJ2-7

CDR3 DNA: TGTGCCAGCAGCCCCACTAGCGGGGGTTACGAGCAGTACTTC
CDR3 protein: CASSPTSGGYEQYF
D gene: TRBD2
V gene: TRBV7-2
clone size: .
J gene: TRBJ2-7

CDR3 DNA: TGTGCCAGCAGTGAATGGCAGGGGGCGGCCGGGGAGCTGTTTTTT
CDR3 protein: CASSEWQGAAGELFF
D gene: TRBD1
V gene: TRBV2
clone size: .
J gene: TRBJ2-2

CDR3 DNA: TGTGCCAGTAGTATAAAACAGACGAACACTGAAGCTTTCTTT
CDR3 protein: CASSIKQTNTEAFF
D gene: .
V gene: TRBV19
clone size: .
J gene: TRBJ1-1

CDR3 DNA: TGTGCCAGCAGAGGACAGTCGAATTCACCCCTCCACTTT
CDR3 protein: CASRGQSNSPLHF
D gene: .
V gene: TRBV27
clone size: .
J gene: TRBJ1-6

CDR3 DNA: TGCGCCAGCAGCCAAATCGACCGGCCTAGAGACGAGCAGTACTTC
CDR3 protein: CASSQIDRPRDEQYF
D gene: .
V gene: TRBV4-1
clone size: few
J gene: TRBJ2-7

CDR3 DNA: TGTGCCAGCAGCGTAGTGGCAGAATATAATTCACCCCTCCACTTT
CDR3 protein: CASSVVAEYNSPLHF
D gene: .
V gene: TRBV9
clone size: .
J gene: TRBJ1-6

CDR3 DNA: TGTGCCAGCAGCATACGAAAGGAGGCCCAGTACTTC
CDR3 protein: CASSIRKEAQYF
D gene: .
V gene: TRBV7-2
clone size: .
J gene: TRBJ2-5

CDR3 DNA: TGTGCCAGCAGTTTAATCGCTGCGCGGCCTTACGAGCAGTACTTC
CDR3 protein: CASSLIAARPYEQYF
D gene: .
V gene: TRBV28
clone size: .
J gene: TRBJ2-7

CDR3 DNA: TGCAGCGTTCGACTAGCTGGGGTAGCCAAAAACATTCAGTACTTC
CDR3 protein: CSVRLAGVAKNIQYF
D gene: TRBD2
V gene: TRBV29-1
clone size: .
J gene: TRBJ2-4

CDR3 DNA: TGTGCCACCAGGGTACAGGGAACCGGGGAGCTGTTTTTT
CDR3 protein: CATRVQGTGELFF
D gene: .
V gene: TRBV15
clone size: .
J gene: TRBJ2-2

CDR3 DNA: TGTGCCAGCAGCCTGCGGGAGACAGAGCAGTACTTC
CDR3 protein: CASSLRETEQYF
D gene: TRBD2
V gene: TRBV7-2
clone size: .
J gene: TRBJ2-7

CDR3 DNA: TGTGCCAGCAGTTTTCTAGGGGTCCTTGACGAGCAGTACTTC
CDR3 protein: CASSFLGVLDEQYF
D gene: .
V gene: TRBV28
clone size: .
J gene: TRBJ2-7

CDR3 DNA: TGTGCCAGCAGCCATGAAACCCTCGGACTAGCGGGAGAGTCCTACGAGCAGTACTTC
CDR3 protein: CASSHETLGLAGESYEQYF
D gene: TRBD2
V gene: TRBV4-2
clone size: .
J gene: TRBJ2-7